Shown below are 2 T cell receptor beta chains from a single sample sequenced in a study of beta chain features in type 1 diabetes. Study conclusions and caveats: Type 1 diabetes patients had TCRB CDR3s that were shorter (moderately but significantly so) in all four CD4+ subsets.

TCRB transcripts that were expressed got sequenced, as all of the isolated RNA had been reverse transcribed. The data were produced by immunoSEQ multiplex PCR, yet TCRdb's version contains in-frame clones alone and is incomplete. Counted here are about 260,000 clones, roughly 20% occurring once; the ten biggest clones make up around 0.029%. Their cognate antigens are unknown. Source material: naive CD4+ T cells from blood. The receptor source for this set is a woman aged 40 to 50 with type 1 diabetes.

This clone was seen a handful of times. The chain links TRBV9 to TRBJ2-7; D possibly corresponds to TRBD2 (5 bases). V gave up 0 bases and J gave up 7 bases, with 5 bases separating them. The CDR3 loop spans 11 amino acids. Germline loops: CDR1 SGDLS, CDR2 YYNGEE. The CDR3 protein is CASSVGGEQYF. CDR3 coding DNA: TGTGCCAGCAGCGTAGGAGGGGAGCAGTACTTC. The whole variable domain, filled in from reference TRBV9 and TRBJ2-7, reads DSGVTQTPKHLITATGQRVTLRCSPRSGDLSVYWYQQSLDQGLQFLIQYYNGEERAKGNILERFSAQQFPDLHSELNLSSLELGDSALYFCASSVGGEQYFGPGTRLTVT.

The CDR3 DNA is TGTGCCAGCAGTACGGGGGATGGCGAAAAACTGTTTTTT. Translated, it gives CASSTGDGEKLFF. The V gene is TRBV28, the J gene TRBJ1-4, with D maybe TRBD1 (5 bases). CDR1 MDHEN and CDR2 SYDVKM come from the germline V gene. Trimming left V 5 bases short and J 8 bases short, with 12 bases between. The CDR3 covers 13 residues.